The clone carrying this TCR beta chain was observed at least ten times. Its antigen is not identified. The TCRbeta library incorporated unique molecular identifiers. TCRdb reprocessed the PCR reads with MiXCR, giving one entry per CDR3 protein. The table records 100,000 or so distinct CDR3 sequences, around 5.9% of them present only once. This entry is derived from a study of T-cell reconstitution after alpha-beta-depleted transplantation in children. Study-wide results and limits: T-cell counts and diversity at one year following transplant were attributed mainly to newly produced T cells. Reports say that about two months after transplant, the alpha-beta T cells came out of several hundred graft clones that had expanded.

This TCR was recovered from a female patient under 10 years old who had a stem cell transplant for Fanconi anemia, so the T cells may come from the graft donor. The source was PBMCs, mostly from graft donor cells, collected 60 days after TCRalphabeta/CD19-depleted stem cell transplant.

The CDR3 spells CASSPQTSSTDTQYF. The CDR3 DNA reads TGTGCCAGCAGCCCGCAAACTTCCTCCACAGATACGCAGTATTTT. The V and J genes are TRBV9 and TRBJ2-3; D gene unclear. This CDR3 is 15 amino acids long. Looked up from germline, CDR1 is SGDLS and CDR2 is YYNGEE. V shed 4 bases and J shed 2 bases, with 14 bases lying between them.